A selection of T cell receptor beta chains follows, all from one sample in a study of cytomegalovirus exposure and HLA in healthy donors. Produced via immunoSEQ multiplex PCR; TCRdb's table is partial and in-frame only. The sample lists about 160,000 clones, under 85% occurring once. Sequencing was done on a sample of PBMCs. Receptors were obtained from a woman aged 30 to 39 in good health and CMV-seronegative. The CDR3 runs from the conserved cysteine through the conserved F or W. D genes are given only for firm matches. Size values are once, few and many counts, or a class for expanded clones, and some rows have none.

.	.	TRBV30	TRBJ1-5	TGTGCCTGGAAGGCGGGCAATCAGCCCCAGCATTTT	CAWKAGNQPQHF
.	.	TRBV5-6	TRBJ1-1	TGTGCCAGCAGCCTAGTCACAGGGAACACTGAAGCTTTCTTT	CASSLVTGNTEAFF
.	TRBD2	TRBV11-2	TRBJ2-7	TGTGCCAGCAGCTTAGTCGGCAGGGAGGGCTACGAGCAGTACTTC	CASSLVGREGYEQYF
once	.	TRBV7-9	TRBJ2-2	TGTGCCAGCAGCGGAAACGCTAGGTCCACCGGGGAGCTGTTTTTT	CASSGNARSTGELFF
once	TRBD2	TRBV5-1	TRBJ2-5	TGCGCCAGCAGCTTCCTAGCGGGGGAGCAAGAGACCCAGTACTTC	CASSFLAGEQETQYF
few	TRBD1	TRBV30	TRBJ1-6	TGTGCCTGGAGCGCGGACAGGGCGTCAGCACCCCTCCACTTT	CAWSADRASAPLHF
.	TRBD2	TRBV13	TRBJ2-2	TGTGCCAGCAGCACTAGCGGCTGGGACACCGGGGAGCTGTTTTTT	CASSTSGWDTGELFF
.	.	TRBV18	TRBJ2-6	TGTGCCAGCTCACCAGCGGTATCCGGGGCCAACGTCCTGACTTTC	CASSPAVSGANVLTF
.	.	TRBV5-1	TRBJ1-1	TGCGCCAGCAGCTTGGCGCTCAGGGGAGACACTGAAGCTTTCTTT	CASSLALRGDTEAFF
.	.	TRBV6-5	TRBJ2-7	TGTGCCAGCAGGGGGGACATTACCTACGAGCAGTACTTC	CASRGDITYEQYF
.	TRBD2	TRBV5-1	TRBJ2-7	TGCGCCAGCAGCTTCCTAGCGGGGGTTGCCTACGAGCAGTACTTC	CASSFLAGVAYEQYF
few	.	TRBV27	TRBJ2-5	TGTGCCAGCAGTTTATCCTCACTATCCCAAGAGACCCAGTACTTC	CASSLSSLSQETQYF
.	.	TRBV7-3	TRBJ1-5	TGTGCCAGCAGCTTGAGGTCATGGACAATATACAATCAGCCCCAGCATTTT	CASSLRSWTIYNQPQHF
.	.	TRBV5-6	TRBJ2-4	TGTGCCAGCAGCTCCACACAGGAGAAAAACATTCAGTACTTC	CASSSTQEKNIQYF
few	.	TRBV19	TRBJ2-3	TGTGCCAGTAGTTCCCCGGGGGGCGCCCGCACAGATACGCAGTATTTT	CASSSPGGARTDTQYF
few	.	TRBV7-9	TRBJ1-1	TGTTCCAGCAGCTTCGGGACATTAACTGAAGCTTTCTTT	CSSSFGTLTEAFF
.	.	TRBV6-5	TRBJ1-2	TGTGCCAGCGCTTTATTCTCAGGGGCGGACTATGGCTACACCTTC	CASALFSGADYGYTF
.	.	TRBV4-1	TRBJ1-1	TGCGCCAGCAGCCCCTTCCCGGGGGTCACTGAAGCTTTCTTT	CASSPFPGVTEAFF
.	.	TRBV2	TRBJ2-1	TGTGCCAGCAGTGGGGACAACTACAATGAGCAGTTCTTC	CASSGDNYNEQFF
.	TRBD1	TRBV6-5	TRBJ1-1	TGTGCCAGCAGGAGGACAGGGGCGAACACTGAAGCTTTCTTT	CASRRTGANTEAFF
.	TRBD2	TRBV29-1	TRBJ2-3	TGCAGCGTTGAAGCGGGAGGAGATACGCAGTATTTT	CSVEAGGDTQYF
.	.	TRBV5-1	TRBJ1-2	TGCGCCAGCAGCTTGCAAGGGACTGGGATGGAAGGCTACACCTTC	CASSLQGTGMEGYTF
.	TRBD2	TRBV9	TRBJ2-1	TGTGCCAGCAGCGCCTATAGCGGGAGCTCCTACAATGAGCAGTTCTTC	CASSAYSGSSYNEQFF
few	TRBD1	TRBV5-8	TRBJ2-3	TGTGCCAGCAGTCATTTTAGGGGGCTACTCTCCAAAACAGATACGCAGTATTTT	CASSHFRGLLSKTDTQYF
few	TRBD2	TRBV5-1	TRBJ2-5	TGCGCCAGCAGCTTGATGGGCGGGGGTACCGTCGGGACCCAGTACTTC	CASSLMGGGTVGTQYF
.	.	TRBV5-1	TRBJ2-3	TGCGCCAGCAGCTTAGTCACTTACTCCGATACGCAGTATTTT	CASSLVTYSDTQYF
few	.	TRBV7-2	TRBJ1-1	TGTGCCAGCAGCTTGAACAGGGTGGGCACTGAAGCTTTCTTT	CASSLNRVGTEAFF
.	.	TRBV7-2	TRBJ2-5	TGTGCCAGCAGAAGGGGGGGTTGGCAAGAGACCCAGTACTTC	CASRRGGWQETQYF
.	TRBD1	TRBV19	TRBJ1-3	TGTGCCAGTAGTACCCCGACAGGGATCTCTGGAAACACCATATATTTT	CASSTPTGISGNTIYF
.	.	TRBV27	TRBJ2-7	TGTGCCAGCAGTTTAGGGAGAAGCTCCTACGAGCAGTACTTC	CASSLGRSSYEQYF
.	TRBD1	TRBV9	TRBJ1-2	TGTGCCAGCAGCGTAGGACAGGGGTATGGCTACACCTTC	CASSVGQGYGYTF
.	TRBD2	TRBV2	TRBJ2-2	TGTGCCAGCAAGCAGCGGGGGACCGCCGGGGAGCTGTTTTTT	CASKQRGTAGELFF
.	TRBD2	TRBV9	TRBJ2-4	TGTGCCTCACGGCCCGGACTAGGAGCTGCCAAAAACATTCAGTACTTC	CASRPGLGAAKNIQYF